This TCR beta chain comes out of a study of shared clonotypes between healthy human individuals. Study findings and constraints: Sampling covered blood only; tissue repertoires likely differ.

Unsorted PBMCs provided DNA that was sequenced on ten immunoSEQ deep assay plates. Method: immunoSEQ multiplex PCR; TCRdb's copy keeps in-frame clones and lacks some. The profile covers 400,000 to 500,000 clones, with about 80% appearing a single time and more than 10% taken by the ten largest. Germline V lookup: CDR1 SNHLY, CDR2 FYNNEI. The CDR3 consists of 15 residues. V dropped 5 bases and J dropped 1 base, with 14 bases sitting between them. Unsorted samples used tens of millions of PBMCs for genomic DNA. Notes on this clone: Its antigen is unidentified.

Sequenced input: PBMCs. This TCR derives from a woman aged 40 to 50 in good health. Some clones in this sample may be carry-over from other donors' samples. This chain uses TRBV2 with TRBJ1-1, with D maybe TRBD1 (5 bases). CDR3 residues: CASSPQGAGNTEAFF. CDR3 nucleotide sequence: TGTGCCAGCAGTCCCCAAGGGGCGGGGAACACTGAAGCTTTCTTT.